Included here is one TCR beta chain sequence, with context. What it binds is not known. Looked up from germline, CDR1 is MGHRA and CDR2 is YSYEKL. The V gene lost 0 bases and the J gene lost 3 bases, with 11 bases spanning the gap. This CDR3 has 15 residues. The sample is drawn from a study of blood T cells in healthy people across ages. Study-wide results and caveats: Getting older went along with TCR beta diversity per million T cells dropping roughly linearly. Underestimates were what the diversity estimates from one million T cells were considered to be. Relative to aged donors, long-lived donors carried more naive CD4+ cells and displayed higher diversity.

A J-beta primer mix and a sample-barcoded 5' primer were used in a second PCR of about 7 to 12 cycles. TCRdb processed the 5' RACE reads anew with MiXCR; each CDR3 protein has one entry. The top ten hold 15% to 20% of the sample, which has 1,100,000 or so distinct CDR3 sequences, 45% seen once. The specimen was blood. This clonotype was obtained from a woman in her sixties in good health. J is TRBJ1-2 and V is TRBV4-1, with D unclear. This CDR3 reads CASSQDRSVDYGYTF. CDR3 nucleotides: TGCGCCAGCAGCCAAGATCGGTCAGTCGACTATGGCTACACCTTC.